This T cell receptor (beta chain) was recorded in a study of identical twins. This clonotype was counted a few times. MiXCR, applied by TCRdb to the 5' RACE reads, yields one record per CDR3 protein. The data show 550,000 to 700,000 distinct CDR3 sequences, with more than 9% seen just once and under 3.5% held by the top ten. The junction had 6 bases not matched to a gene; V was cut back by 3 bases and J by 9 bases. This CDR3 has 15 amino acids. The V gene's germline CDR1 is SGHTA and CDR2 FQGNSA. A further study also used this sample, focusing on yellow fever vaccine responses in identical twins.

The sequence was obtained from a woman in her late teens or twenties in good health. The sample consisted of PBMCs. The genes are TRBV7-2 and TRBJ2-1; 12 nucleotides agree with TRBD2. Here the CDR3 DNA reads TGTGCCAGCAGCTTGACTAGCGGGAGTATGGGTGAGCAGTTCTTC. It translates to CASSLTSGSMGEQFF. The variable domain in full, completed from reference TRBV7-2 and TRBJ2-1, reads GAGVSQSPSNKVTEKGKDVELRCDPISGHTALYWYRQSLGQGLEFLIYFQGNSAPDKSGLPSDRFSAERTGGSVSTLTIQRTQQEDSAVYLCASSLTSGSMGEQFFGPGTRLTVL.